The 15 T cell receptor beta chains below all came from one sample that was sequenced in a study of blood T cell repertoires in COVID-19. The data were produced by immunoSEQ multiplex PCR, yet TCRdb's version contains in-frame clones alone and is incomplete. The sample includes fewer than 350,000 clones, 85% seen only once; the top ten take about 2%. Sequenced sample: PBMCs or T cells enriched from blood (not recorded which). Receptors were obtained from a woman between 25 and 40 years old who had been exposed to COVID-19.

V gene TRBV2 combines with J gene TRBJ2-2; no firm D call. This CDR3 has 14 amino acids. Germline lookup yields CDR1 SNHLY and CDR2 FYNNEI. With 2 bases removed from V and 1 base from J, the gap between germline ends came to 5 bases. The CDR3 spells CASSEHGNTGELFF. The DNA of the CDR3 is TGTGCCAGCAGTGAACACGGGAACACCGGGGAGCTGTTTTTT.

The chain recombines TRBV7-2 with TRBJ2-7; 10 nucleotides align to TRBD2. V trimming: 1 base; J trimming: 4 bases; junction bases outside the gene matches: 4. The CDR3 covers 15 residues. Germline V gene sequence: CDR1 SGHTA, CDR2 FQGNSA. The CDR3 is CASSLEELAGYEQYF. The CDR3 nucleotides read TGTGCCAGCAGCTTAGAGGAACTAGCGGGATACGAGCAGTACTTC.

The DNA for the CDR3 is TGTGCCAGCAGCCCCACCAACCTACGGACTAGCGGGGCAAAAGAGACCCAGTACTTC. It yields the protein CASSPTNLRTSGAKETQYF. The J gene is TRBJ2-5, the V gene TRBV7-8, with 12 bases fitting TRBD2. V lost 5 bases and J lost 3; bases outside the gene matches: 16. The CDR3 length is 19 residues. The germline gives CDR1 SGHVS, CDR2 FQNEAQ.

This clone was counted a single time. This chain connects TRBV28 to TRBJ2-7; 11 bases are shared with TRBD1. J lost 4 bases, V lost 7 bases, and 15 bases had no gene match. The CDR3 length is 17 residues. In germline, CDR1 is MDHEN, CDR2 SYDVKM. The CDR3, as DNA: TGTGCCAGCACACCAGATAATTGGACAGGGGGCAAATACGAGCAGTACTTC. Amino acid sequence: CASTPDNWTGGKYEQYF.

The rearrangement links TRBV9 to TRBJ2-7; D possibly corresponds to TRBD1 (6 bases). There are 14 residues in the CDR3. Trimming removed 4 bases from V and 4 bases from J, with 15 bases in between. The germline V gene encodes CDR1 SGDLS and CDR2 YYNGEE. CDR3 region: CASSISGTSYEQYF. The CDR3, as DNA: TGTGCCAGCAGCATTTCCGGGACATCTTACGAGCAGTACTTC.

This clone was seen a single time. This sequence joins TRBV6-5 and TRBJ2-1; 11 nucleotides align to TRBD2. The CDR3 loop spans 15 amino acids. The germline CDR1 and CDR2 sequences are MNHEY and SVGAGI. V lost 0 bases to trimming and J lost 8 bases; unmatched junction nucleotides: 3. Here the CDR3 DNA reads TGTGCCAGCAGTTACTCAACTAGCGGGAGATATGAGCAGTTCTTC. Residues: CASSYSTSGRYEQFF.

This chain joins TRBV15 and TRBJ2-7; TRBD1 might be the D (6 bases). CDR3 size: 14 residues. The germline gives CDR1 LNHNV, CDR2 YYDKDF (reference sequence). V lost 1 base and J lost 5, with 12 bases in between. In DNA, the CDR3 is TGTGCCACCAGCAGAGCTTACAGGGTAAACGAGCAGTACTTC. It encodes CATSRAYRVNEQYF. The whole variable domain, filled in from reference TRBV15 and TRBJ2-7, reads DAMVIQNPRYQVTQFGKPVTLSCSQTLNHNVMYWYQQKSSQAPKLLFHYYDKDFNNEADTPDNFQSRRPNTSFCFLDIRSPGLGDTAMYLCATSRAYRVNEQYFGPGTRLTVT.

This chain joins TRBV25-1 and TRBJ1-1, with a weak D call TRBD1 (6 bases). From germline, CDR1 is MGHDK and CDR2 SYGVNS. This CDR3 spans 11 amino acids. Deletions cut 7 bases from V and 5 bases from J, with 8 bases between. The CDR3 loop reads CASTRGTEAFF. CDR3 bases: TGTGCCAGCACAAGGGGGACTGAAGCTTTCTTT.

V is TRBV2 and J is TRBJ1-3, with a possible D match to TRBD1 (6 bases). The germline CDR1 and CDR2 sequences are SNHLY and FYNNEI. The CDR3 is made up of 15 amino acids. Deletions cut 7 bases from V and 0 bases from J, with 13 bases between. The CDR3 coding sequence is TGTGCCAGCATCAGACAGGCTATCTCTGGAAACACCATATATTTT. Translating gives CASIRQAISGNTIYF.

This rearrangement joins TRBV18 to TRBJ1-1, with D possibly matching TRBD1 (6 bases). Germline V gives CDR1 KGHSH, CDR2 LQKENI. This CDR3 is built from 14 residues. V lost 3 bases, J lost 2 bases, and 10 bases lay in between. The CDR3 reads CASSPQDSNTEAFF. The CDR3, as DNA: TGTGCCAGCTCACCCCAGGACAGCAACACTGAAGCTTTCTTT.

The V and J genes are TRBV7-8 and TRBJ1-6, with D possibly TRBD1 on 6 matching bases. This CDR3 comprises 18 residues. V was pared by 3 bases and J by 7 bases, with 22 bases between. Germline CDR1 SGHVS, CDR2 FQNEAQ. In nucleotides, the CDR3 is TGTGCCAGCAGCTTTCAGGGGCCCTACATAACCGGCAATTCACCCCTCCACTTT. This codes for CASSFQGPYITGNSPLHF.

The rearrangement uses TRBV13 and TRBJ1-1; D gene unclear. V was shortened by 11 bases and J by 4 bases, with 14 bases between the two germline ends. The germline gives CDR1 PRHDT, CDR2 FYEKMQ (reference sequence). The CDR3 consists of 12 residues. This CDR3 reads CAARQATTEAFF. CDR3 coding DNA: TGTGCCGCCCGGCAGGCTACCACTGAAGCTTTCTTT.

The CDR3 spells CASSPKSAGTDTQYF. CDR3 DNA sequence: TGTGCCAGCTCACCTAAAAGCGCCGGCACAGATACGCAGTATTTT. The genes are TRBV18 and TRBJ2-3; D ambiguous. V shed 3 bases and J shed 1 base, with 11 bases lying between them. The CDR3 extends over 15 amino acids. Germline V gives CDR1 KGHSH, CDR2 LQKENI.

A single count supports this clone. This chain links TRBV3-1 (or the pseudogene TRBV3-2) with TRBJ1-2; D is uncertain. Germline V gene data show CDR1 as LGHDT and CDR2 as YNNKEL (reference sequence). This CDR3 is built from 13 residues. The V end lost 4 bases, the J end lost 8 bases, and 14 bases lay between the germline ends. This chain's CDR3 is CASSPQIGSGYTF. The CDR3 region has the DNA TGTGCCAGCAGCCCCCAAATAGGTAGCGGCTACACCTTC.

This clone has just a few counts. In the same sample, other DNA sequences code for this CDR3. The V gene is TRBV27, the J gene TRBJ1-5, with 9 bases that match TRBD1. CDR3 length equals 15 residues. The V segment lost 4 bases and the J segment 3 bases; nucleotides outside the gene matches: 4. The germline gives CDR1 MNHEY, CDR2 SMNVEV (reference sequence). The CDR3 DNA sequence: TGTGCCAGCAGTTCGACAGGGGGGGTCAATCAGCCCCAGCATTTT. Amino acids: CASSSTGGVNQPQHF.